Below, one TCR beta chain is given with its context. The antigen remains unidentified. This CDR3 is also generated by other DNA sequences in the sample. TCRdb keeps only in-frame clones here, not all; method: immunoSEQ multiplex PCR. The table includes fewer than 850,000 clones, about nine tenths detected once. Germline V lookup: CDR1 SGHAT, CDR2 FQNNGV. The CDR3 is 14 amino acids. V lost 3 bases and J lost 7; bases outside the gene matches: 4. Among the donors, all were Caucasian adults who lived in Nashville, Tennessee. This specimen belongs to a study of shared clonotypes between healthy human individuals. At the level of the study: Plates per donor: three CD4 naive, three CD4 memory, two CD8 naive, one CD8 memory.

Regarding the study as a whole: Large depth notwithstanding, sorted-subset sequencing proved incomplete by rarefaction.

The chain employs TRBV11-2 and TRBJ2-1, with 9 bases lining up with TRBD2. This TCR was recovered from a man aged 18 to 29 in good health. Some clones in this sample may be carry-over from other donors' samples. The sample comprised memory CD8+ T cells from PBMCs. Subset in this sample: CD45RO+ cells pooled with CCR7-negative TemRA cells. CDR3 nucleotide sequence: TGTGCCAGCAGCTTTGGCCTAGCGGGAAATGAGCAGTTCTTC. It translates to CASSFGLAGNEQFF. Supplemented by reference TRBV11-2 and TRBJ2-1, the full variable domain reads EAGVAQSPRYKIIEKRQSVAFWCNPISGHATLYWYQQILGQGPKLLIQFQNNGVVDDSQLPKDRFSAERLKGVDSTLKIQPAKLEDSAVYLCASSFGLAGNEQFFGPGTRLTVL.